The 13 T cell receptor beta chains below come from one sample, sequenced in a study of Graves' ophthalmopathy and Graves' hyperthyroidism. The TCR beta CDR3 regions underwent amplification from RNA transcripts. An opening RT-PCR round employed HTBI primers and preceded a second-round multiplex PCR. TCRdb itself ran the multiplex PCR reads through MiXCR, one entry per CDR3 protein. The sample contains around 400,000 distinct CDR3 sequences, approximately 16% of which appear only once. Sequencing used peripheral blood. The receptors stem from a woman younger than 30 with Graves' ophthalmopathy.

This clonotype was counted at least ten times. CDR3 sequence (DNA): TGTGCCAGCAGCTCCGCCGGGACTAGCGGGGGGAGTCTTTACGAGCAGTACTTC. It yields the protein CASSSAGTSGGSLYEQYF. The chain employs TRBV11-2 and TRBJ2-7; 15 positions agree with TRBD2. Trimming removed 4 bases from V and 4 bases from J; junction bases left unmatched: 11. Germline lookup yields CDR1 SGHAT and CDR2 FQNNGV. This CDR3 is built from 18 residues.

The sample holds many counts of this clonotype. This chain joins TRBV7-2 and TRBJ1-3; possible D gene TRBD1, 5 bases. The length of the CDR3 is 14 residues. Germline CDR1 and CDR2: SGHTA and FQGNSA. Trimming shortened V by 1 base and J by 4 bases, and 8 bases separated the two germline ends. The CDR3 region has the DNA TGTGCCAGCAGCTTAGAGGGGACGGGAAACACCATATATTTT. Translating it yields CASSLEGTGNTIYF.

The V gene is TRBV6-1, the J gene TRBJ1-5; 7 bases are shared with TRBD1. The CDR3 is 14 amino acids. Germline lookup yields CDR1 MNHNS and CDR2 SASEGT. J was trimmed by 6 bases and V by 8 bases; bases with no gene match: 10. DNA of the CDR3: TGTGCCAGCGGGGGACAGCTCGTCGGTCAGCCCCAGCATTTT. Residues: CASGGQLVGQPQHF.

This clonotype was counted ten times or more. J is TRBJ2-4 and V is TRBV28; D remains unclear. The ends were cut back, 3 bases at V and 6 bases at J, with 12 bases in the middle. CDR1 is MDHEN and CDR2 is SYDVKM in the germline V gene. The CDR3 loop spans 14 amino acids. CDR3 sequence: CASSLSLGGNIQYF. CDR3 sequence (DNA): TGTGCCAGCAGTTTGTCCCTAGGTGGAAACATTCAGTACTTC.

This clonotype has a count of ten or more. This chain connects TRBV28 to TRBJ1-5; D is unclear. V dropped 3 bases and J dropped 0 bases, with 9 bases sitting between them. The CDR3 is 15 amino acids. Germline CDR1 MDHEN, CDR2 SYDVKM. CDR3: CASSFARHSNQPQHF. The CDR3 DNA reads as TGTGCCAGCAGTTTCGCGCGGCATAGCAATCAGCCCCAGCATTTT. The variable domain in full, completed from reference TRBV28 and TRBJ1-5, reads DVKVTQSSRYLVKRTGEKVFLECVQDMDHENMFWYRQDPGLGLRLIYFSYDVKMKEKGDIPEGYSVSREKKERFSLILESASTNQTSMYLCASSFARHSNQPQHFGDGTRLSIL.

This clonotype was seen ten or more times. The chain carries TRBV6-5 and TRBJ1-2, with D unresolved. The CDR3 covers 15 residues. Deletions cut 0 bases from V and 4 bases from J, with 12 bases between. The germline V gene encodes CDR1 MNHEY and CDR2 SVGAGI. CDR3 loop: CASSYSGAGGYGYTF. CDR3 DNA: TGTGCCAGCAGTTACTCAGGCGCCGGTGGCTATGGCTACACCTTC.

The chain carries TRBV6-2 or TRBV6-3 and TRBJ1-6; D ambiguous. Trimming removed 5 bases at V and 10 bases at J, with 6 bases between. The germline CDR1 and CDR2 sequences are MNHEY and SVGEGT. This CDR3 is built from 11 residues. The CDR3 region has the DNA TGTGCCAGCAGTGGAACATCACCCCTCCACTTT. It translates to CASSGTSPLHF.

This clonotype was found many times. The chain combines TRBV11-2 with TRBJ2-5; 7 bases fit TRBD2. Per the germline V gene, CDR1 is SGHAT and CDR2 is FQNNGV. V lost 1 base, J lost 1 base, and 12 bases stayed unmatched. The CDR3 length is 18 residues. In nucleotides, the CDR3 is TGTGCCAGCAGCTTAGTTATCAGGTCGCGGGGGATCCAAGAGACCCAGTACTTC. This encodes CASSLVIRSRGIQETQYF.

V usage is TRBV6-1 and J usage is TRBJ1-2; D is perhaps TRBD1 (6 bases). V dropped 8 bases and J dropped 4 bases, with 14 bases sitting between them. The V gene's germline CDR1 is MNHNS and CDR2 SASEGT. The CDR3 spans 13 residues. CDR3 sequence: CASEGDGGYGYTF. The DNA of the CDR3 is TGTGCCAGCGAGGGGGACGGAGGCTATGGCTACACCTTC.

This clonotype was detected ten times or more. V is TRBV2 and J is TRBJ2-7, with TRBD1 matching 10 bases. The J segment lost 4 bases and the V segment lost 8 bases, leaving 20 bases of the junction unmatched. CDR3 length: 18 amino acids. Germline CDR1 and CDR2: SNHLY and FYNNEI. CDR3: CASSSPRGTGDWEYEQYF. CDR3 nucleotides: TGTGCCAGCTCATCCCCCAGGGGGACAGGGGATTGGGAATACGAGCAGTACTTC.

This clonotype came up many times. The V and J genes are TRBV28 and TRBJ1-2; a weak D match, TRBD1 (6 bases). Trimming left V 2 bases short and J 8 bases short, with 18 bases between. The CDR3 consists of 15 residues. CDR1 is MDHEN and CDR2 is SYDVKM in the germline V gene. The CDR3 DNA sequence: TGTGCCAGCAGTTTAATCGGCAGGGGCCCCCGAGGCTACACCTTC. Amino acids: CASSLIGRGPRGYTF.

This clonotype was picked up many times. The CDR3 bases are TGTGCCAGCAGCCAAGGTTTGTCAGGCTACACCTTC. This encodes CASSQGLSGYTF. The V call is TRBV3-1, the J call TRBJ1-2; the D is unclear. V lost 1 base to trimming and J lost 8 bases, with 8 bases between them. Germline V lookup: CDR1 LGHDT, CDR2 YNNKEL (reference sequence). The CDR3 covers 12 residues. Drawing the rest from reference TRBV3-1 and TRBJ1-2, the complete variable domain is DTAVSQTPKYLVTQMGNDKSIKCEQNLGHDTMYWYKQDSKKFLKIMFSYNNKELIINETVPNRFSPKSPDKAHLNLHINSLELGDSAVYFCASSQGLSGYTFGSGTRLTVV.

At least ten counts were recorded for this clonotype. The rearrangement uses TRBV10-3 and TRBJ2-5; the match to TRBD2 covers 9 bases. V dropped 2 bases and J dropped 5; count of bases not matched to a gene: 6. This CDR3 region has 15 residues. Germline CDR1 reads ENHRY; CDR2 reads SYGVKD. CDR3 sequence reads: CAISEGLAGQETQYF. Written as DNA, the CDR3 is TGTGCCATCAGTGAGGGGCTAGCGGGACAGGAGACCCAGTACTTC.